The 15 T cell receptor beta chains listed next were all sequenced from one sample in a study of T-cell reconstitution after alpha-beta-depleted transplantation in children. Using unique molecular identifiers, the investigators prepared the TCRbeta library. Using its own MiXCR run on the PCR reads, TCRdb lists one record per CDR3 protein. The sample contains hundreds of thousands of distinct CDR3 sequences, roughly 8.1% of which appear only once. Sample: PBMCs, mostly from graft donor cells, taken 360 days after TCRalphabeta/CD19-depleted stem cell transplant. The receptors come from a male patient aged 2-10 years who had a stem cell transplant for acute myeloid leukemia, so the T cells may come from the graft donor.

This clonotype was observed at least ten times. The DNA of the CDR3 is TGCAGCGTTCTAGGGTACACTGAAGCTTTCTTT. Protein sequence: CSVLGYTEAFF. This chain connects TRBV29-1 to TRBJ1-1; D is unresolved. Germline CDR1 SQVTM, CDR2 ANQGSEA. V was trimmed by 5 bases and J by 3 bases, leaving 7 bases between them. This CDR3 is built from 11 residues.

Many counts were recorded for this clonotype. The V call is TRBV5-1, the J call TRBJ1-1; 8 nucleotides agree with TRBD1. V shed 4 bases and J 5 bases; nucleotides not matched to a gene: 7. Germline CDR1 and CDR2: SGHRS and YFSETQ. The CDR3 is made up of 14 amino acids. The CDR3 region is CASSPDRGITEAFF. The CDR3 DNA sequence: TGCGCCAGCAGCCCAGACAGGGGTATAACTGAAGCTTTCTTT.

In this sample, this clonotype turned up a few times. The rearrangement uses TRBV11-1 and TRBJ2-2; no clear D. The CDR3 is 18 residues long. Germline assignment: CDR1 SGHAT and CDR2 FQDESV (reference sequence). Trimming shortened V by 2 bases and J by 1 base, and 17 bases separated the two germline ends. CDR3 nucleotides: TGTGCCAGCAGCTTAACTTTTGTTGGGGTACAGAACACCGGGGAGCTGTTTTTT. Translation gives CASSLTFVGVQNTGELFF. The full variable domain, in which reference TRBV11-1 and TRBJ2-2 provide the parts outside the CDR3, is EAEVAQSPRYKITEKSQAVAFWCDPISGHATLYWYRQILGQGPELLVQFQDESVVDDSQLPKDRFSAERLKGVDSTLKIQPAELGDSAMYLCASSLTFVGVQNTGELFFGEGSRLTVL.

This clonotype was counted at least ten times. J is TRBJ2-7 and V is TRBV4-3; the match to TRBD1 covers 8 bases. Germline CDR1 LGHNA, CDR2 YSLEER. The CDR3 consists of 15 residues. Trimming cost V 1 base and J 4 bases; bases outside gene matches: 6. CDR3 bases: TGCGCCAGCAGCCAAGTTTCGCAGGGGGCATACGAGCAGTACTTC. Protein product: CASSQVSQGAYEQYF.

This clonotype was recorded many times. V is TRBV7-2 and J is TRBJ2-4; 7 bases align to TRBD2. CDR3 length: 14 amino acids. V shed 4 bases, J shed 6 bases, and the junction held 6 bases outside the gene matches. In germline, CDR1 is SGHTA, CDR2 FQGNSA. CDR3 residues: CASSSQRDVNIQYF. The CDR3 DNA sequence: TGTGCCAGCAGCTCCCAGCGGGATGTAAACATTCAGTACTTC.

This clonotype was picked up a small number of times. In DNA form, the CDR3 reads TGCAGTGCTAGTATTCGGGGATACAATCAGCCCCAGCATTTT. Its translation: CSASIRGYNQPQHF. This chain joins TRBV20-1 and TRBJ1-5; no firm D call. Deletions cut 3 bases from V and 3 bases from J, with 12 bases between. The CDR3 is made up of 14 amino acids. In germline, CDR1 is DFQATT, CDR2 SNEGSKA (reference sequence).

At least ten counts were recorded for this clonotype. CDR3 nucleotide sequence: TGTGCCATCAGTGAGCTGCAATACAATGAGCAGTTCTTC. It codes for CAISELQYNEQFF. This sequence joins TRBV10-3 and TRBJ2-1; D is ambiguous. V shed 2 bases and J shed 4 bases, with 6 bases lying between them. This CDR3 has 13 amino acids. Looked up from germline, CDR1 is ENHRY and CDR2 is SYGVKD.

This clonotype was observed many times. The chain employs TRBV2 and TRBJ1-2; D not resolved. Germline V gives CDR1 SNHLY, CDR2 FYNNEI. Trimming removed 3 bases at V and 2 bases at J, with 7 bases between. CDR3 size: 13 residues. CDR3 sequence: CASSEAINYGYTF. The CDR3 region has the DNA TGTGCCAGCAGTGAGGCAATCAACTATGGCTACACCTTC. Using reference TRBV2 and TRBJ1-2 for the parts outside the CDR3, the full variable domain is EPEVTQTPSHQVTQMGQEVILRCVPISNHLYFYWYRQILGQKVEFLVSFYNNEISEKSEIFDDQFSVERPDGSNFTLKIRSTKLEDSAMYFCASSEAINYGYTFGSGTRLTVV.

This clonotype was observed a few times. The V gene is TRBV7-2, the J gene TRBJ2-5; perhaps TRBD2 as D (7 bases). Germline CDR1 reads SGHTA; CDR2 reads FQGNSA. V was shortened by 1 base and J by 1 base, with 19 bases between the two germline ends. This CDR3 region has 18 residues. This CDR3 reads CASSLVPRGGAGQETQYF. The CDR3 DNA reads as TGTGCCAGCAGCTTAGTGCCTAGGGGGGGGGCTGGCCAAGAGACCCAGTACTTC.

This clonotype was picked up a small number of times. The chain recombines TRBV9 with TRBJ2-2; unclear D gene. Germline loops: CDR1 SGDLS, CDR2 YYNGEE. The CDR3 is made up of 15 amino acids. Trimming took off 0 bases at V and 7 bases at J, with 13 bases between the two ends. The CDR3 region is CASSVADSEDGELFF. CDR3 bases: TGTGCCAGCAGCGTAGCCGACTCCGAGGACGGGGAGCTGTTTTTT. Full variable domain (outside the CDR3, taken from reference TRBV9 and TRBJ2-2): DSGVTQTPKHLITATGQRVTLRCSPRSGDLSVYWYQQSLDQGLQFLIQYYNGEERAKGNILERFSAQQFPDLHSELNLSSLELGDSALYFCASSVADSEDGELFFGEGSRLTVL.

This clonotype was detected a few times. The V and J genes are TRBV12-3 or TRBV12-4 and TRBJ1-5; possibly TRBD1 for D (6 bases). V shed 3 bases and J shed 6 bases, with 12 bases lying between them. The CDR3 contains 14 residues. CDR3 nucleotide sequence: TGTGCCAGCAGTTTCTCGACAGGAGGTCAGCCCCAGCATTTT. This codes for CASSFSTGGQPQHF.

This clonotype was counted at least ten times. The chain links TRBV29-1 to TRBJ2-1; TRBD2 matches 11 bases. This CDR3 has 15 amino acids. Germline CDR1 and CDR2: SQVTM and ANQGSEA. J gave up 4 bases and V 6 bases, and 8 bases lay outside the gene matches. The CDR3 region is CSVNVAGGRYNEQFF. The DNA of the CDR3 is TGCAGCGTAAACGTAGCGGGAGGGCGATACAATGAGCAGTTCTTC.

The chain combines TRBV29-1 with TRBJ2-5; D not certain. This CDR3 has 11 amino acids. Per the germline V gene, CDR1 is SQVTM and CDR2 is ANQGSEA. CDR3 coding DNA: TGCAGGGCAGCGTACCAAGAGACCCAGTACTTC. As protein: CRAAYQETQYF.

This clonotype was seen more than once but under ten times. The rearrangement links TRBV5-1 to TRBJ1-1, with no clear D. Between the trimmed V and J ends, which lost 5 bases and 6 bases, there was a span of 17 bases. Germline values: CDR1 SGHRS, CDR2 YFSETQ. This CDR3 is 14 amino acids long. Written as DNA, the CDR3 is TGCGCCAGCAGTCATGCGGGAGAAGGCCCTGAAGCTTTCTTT. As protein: CASSHAGEGPEAFF.

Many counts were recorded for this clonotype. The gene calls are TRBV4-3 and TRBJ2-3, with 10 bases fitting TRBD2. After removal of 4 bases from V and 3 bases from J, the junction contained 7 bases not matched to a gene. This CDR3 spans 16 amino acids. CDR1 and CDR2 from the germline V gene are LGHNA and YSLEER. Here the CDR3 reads CASSRQLAGITDTQYF. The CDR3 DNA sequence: TGCGCCAGCAGCCGCCAACTAGCGGGGATTACAGATACGCAGTATTTT.